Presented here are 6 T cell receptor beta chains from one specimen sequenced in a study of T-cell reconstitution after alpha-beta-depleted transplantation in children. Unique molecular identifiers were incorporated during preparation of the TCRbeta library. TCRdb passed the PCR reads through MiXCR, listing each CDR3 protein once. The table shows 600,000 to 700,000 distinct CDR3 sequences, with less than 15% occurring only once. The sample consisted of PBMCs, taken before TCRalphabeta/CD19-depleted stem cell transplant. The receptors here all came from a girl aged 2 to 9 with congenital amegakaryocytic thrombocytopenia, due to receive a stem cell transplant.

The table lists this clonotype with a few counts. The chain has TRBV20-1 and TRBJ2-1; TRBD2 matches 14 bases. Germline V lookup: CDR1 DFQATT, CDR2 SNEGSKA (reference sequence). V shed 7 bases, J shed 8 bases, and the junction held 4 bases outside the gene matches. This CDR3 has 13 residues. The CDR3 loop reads CSVGTSGSDEQFF. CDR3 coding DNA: TGCAGTGTCGGGACTAGCGGGAGTGATGAGCAGTTCTTC.

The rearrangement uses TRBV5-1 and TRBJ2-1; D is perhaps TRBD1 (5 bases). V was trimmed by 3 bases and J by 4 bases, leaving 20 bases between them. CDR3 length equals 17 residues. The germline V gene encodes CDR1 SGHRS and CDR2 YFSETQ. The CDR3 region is CASSSFGRAGIYNEQFF. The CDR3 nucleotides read TGCGCCAGCAGCTCCTTCGGCAGGGCAGGGATATACAATGAGCAGTTCTTC.

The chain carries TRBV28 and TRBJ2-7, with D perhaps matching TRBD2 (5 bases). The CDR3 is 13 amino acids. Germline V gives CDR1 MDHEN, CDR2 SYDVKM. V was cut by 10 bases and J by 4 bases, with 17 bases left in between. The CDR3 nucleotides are TGTGCCACGGGTGGGCGGGCTTCGTACGAGCAGTACTTC. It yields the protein CATGGRASYEQYF.

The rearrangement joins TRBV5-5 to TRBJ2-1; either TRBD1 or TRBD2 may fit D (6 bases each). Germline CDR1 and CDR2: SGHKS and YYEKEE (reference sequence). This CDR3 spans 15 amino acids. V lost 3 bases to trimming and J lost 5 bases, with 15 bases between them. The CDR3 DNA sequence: TGTGCCAGCAGCTGGAGGGGGGATTGGGACAATGAGCAGTTCTTC. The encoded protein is CASSWRGDWDNEQFF.

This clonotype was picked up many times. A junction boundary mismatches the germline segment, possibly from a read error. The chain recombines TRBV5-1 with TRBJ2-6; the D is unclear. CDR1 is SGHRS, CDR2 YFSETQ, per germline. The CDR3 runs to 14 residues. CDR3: CASSPNSGANVLTF. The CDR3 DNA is TGTGCCAGCAGTCCAAACTCTGGGGCCAACGTCCTGACTTTC.

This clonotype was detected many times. The chain's CDR3 is CSADAGQGRPEAFF. CDR3 nucleotides: TGCAGCGCCGATGCTGGACAGGGGAGACCTGAAGCTTTCTTT. This chain links TRBV29-1 with TRBJ1-1; 9 nucleotides match TRBD1. This CDR3 has 14 residues. The ends lost 7 bases at V and 6 bases at J; junction bases unmatched: 12. Germline CDR1 is SQVTM and CDR2 is ANQGSEA.